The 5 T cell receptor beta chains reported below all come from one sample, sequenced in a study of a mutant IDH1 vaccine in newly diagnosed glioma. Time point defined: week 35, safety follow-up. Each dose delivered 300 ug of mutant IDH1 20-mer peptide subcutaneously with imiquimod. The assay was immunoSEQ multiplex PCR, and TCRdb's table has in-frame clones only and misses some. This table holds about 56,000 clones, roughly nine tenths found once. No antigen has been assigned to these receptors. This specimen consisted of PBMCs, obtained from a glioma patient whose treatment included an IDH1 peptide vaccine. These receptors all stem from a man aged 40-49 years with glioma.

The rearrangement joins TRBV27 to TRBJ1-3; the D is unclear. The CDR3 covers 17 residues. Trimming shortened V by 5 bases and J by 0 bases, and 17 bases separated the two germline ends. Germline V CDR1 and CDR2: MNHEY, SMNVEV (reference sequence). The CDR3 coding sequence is TGTGCCAGCAGTCCAAGGTATTTCGCGAGCTCTGGAAACACCATATATTTT. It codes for CASSPRYFASSGNTIYF.

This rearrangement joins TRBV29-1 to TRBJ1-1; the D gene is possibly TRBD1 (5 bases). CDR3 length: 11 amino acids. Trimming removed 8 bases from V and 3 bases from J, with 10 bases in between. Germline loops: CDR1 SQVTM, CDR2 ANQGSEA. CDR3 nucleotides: TGCAGCATCGTGACAGACACTGAAGCTTTCTTT. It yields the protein CSIVTDTEAFF.

The CDR3 region has the DNA TGTGCCAGCTCGCCGGACCGACACGGGAACACTGAAGCTTTCTTT. This sequence encodes CASSPDRHGNTEAFF. This chain links TRBV18 with TRBJ1-1; no clear D. Germline CDR1 is KGHSH and CDR2 is LQKENI. The V end was cut by 6 bases, the J end by 1 base, with 15 bases between. This CDR3 region has 15 residues.

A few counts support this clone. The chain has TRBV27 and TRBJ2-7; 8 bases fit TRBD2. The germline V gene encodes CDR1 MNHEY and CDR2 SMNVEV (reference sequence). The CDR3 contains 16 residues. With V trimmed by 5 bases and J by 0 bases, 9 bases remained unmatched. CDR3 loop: CASSKSGSLSSYEQYF. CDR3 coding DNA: TGTGCCAGCAGTAAAAGCGGGAGTCTCAGCTCCTACGAGCAGTACTTC.

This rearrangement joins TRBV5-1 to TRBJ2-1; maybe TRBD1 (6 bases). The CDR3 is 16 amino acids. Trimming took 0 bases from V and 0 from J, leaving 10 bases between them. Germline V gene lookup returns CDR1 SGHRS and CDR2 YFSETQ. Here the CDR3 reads CASSLGPTGSYNEQFF. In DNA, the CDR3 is TGCGCCAGCAGCTTGGGGCCGACAGGCTCCTACAATGAGCAGTTCTTC.